This T cell receptor beta chain was retrieved from a study of T cell clonotyping in hematopoietic cell transplantation. Profiled with immunoSEQ multiplex PCR; TCRdb holds only in-frame clones, not every one. The sample yields about 10,000 clones, about half seen once. Remarks on this clone: Its antigen is unidentified.

The CDR3 is made up of 13 amino acids. Germline V gene data show CDR1 as GTSNPN and CDR2 as SVGIG (reference sequence). J was trimmed by 6 bases and V by 8 bases; bases with no gene match: 6. General study points: No sorting was done, leaving CD4 and CD8 contributions mixed.

This chain links TRBV30 with TRBJ2-3; 12 bases are shared with TRBD2. Sequenced here: peripheral blood mononuclear cells, sampled 100 days after allogeneic stem cell transplant. This clonotype was sampled from a female patient between 50 and 59 years old who had an allogeneic stem cell transplant from an unrelated donor, so the T cells may come from the graft donor. Some clones in this sample may be carry-over from other donors' samples. Here the CDR3 DNA reads TGTGCCGGAGAACTAGCGGGGGGCGATACGCAGTATTTT. Translation gives CAGELAGGDTQYF.